Included here is one T cell receptor (beta chain) sequence, with context. What this receptor recognizes is not known. No base-level quality is on record; no much larger clone is a single base apart. These data are taken from a study of cytomegalovirus exposure and HLA in healthy donors listed by TCRdb under 2017. Concerning the study at large: An earlier analysis of some 550 of the donors reported about 250 Gb of sequence data and more than 90 million unique TCR beta sequences from 150 million to 200 million T cells. An earlier analysis of around 580 of the donors used high-throughput TCR beta sequencing to judge whether each TCR beta V gene segment behaved as functional or pseudogenic. Because of strong linkage in the cohort, a few DR-DQ haplotypes were treated as single units for association and clustering. In a later genetic analysis, genome-wide SNP genotypes for about three fifths of the roughly 670 donors were used, and that subset was treated as a discovery cohort. Typing coverage varied by locus: roughly 620-640 donors for A, B, C, DRB1 and DQB1; 522 for DQA1; approximately 570 for DPA1; about 450 for DPB1. The genetic ancestry cluster associated with self-reported Caucasian donors included 65% to 90% of the roughly 390 genotyped donors. Every discovery cohort repertoire had been produced on one sequencing platform. Using immunosequencing, the study profiled T cell repertoires from roughly 650 subjects and related those repertoires to cytomegalovirus serostatus. Class I and class II HLA loci were covered by the typing at four-digit resolution. Alongside the repertoire data, information on donor age, sex, ethnicity and CMV serostatus was compiled. In a later analysis, previously published TCR beta repertoires from several hundred donors were re-analyzed and high-resolution HLA genotyping was added so that TCR occurrence patterns could be studied. Rather than using new phenotypic data, the later analysis identified candidate immune exposures from TCR beta sequences and from how often those sequences occurred across donors. Along with the roughly 670-subject first cohort, a separate validation cohort of over a hundred different subjects was used. Roughly 300 gigabases of sequencing data and 70 million to 100 million unique TCR sequences made up an early release that covered roughly 670 HLA-typed donors. Among about 390 genotyped donors of the cohort, an average of 235,054 unique TCR beta nucleotide sequences were sequenced per donor, roughly 20% of them non-productive. To predict cytomegalovirus infection status, the study combined high-throughput TCR immunosequencing, statistical association of individual TCRs with disease status, and machine learning. The study aimed to test whether signatures of past pathogen exposure could be identified by cataloging public T cell receptors. On the study overall, not on this receptor specifically: An association between a missense DCLRE1C variant and V-gene and J-gene trimming of TCR beta chains was found in a later genetic analysis and replicated in an independent cohort. Because HLA typing was unavailable for some donors at each locus, only the typed subset was used in association tests. A few of the identified cytomegalovirus-associated TCR beta chains were confirmed in vitro to be specific for cytomegalovirus antigens. Assigning TCR associations to individual alleles was difficult when HLA alleles, especially DR and DQ, strongly co-occurred. A total of fewer than 200 TCR beta chains were listed by the study as associated with cytomegalovirus. The presence/absence analyses assumed that sequencing depth was roughly uniform across donors, and that assumption may not be true. It was suggested by the authors that the approach could potentially be generalized to other disease states and immunological phenotypes. Specific HLA alleles were associated with more than 15,000 TCR beta sequences at a false discovery rate of 0.05 in a later analysis. In a later analysis, several top co-occurrence clusters were reported to appear linked to parvovirus B19, influenza, CMV and Epstein-Barr virus. Compared with the 666-donor mean, donors in an Asian-associated ancestry cluster had fewer N-insertions in productive TCRs, according to a later genetic analysis. Immune exposure information for the cohort was limited to CMV serostatus. This cohort had only TCR beta chains sequenced, and the lack of alpha or paired-chain data limited which features could be detected. A later analysis found that TCR association rates varied across HLA loci, with DRB1 alleles showing the most associated TCRs and HLA-C alleles the fewest. Most CMV-associated TCR beta chains appeared to be HLA-restricted in a later analysis, and the HLA associations seemed to be driven largely by CMV exposure. In a later analysis, HLA-associated TCR beta chains showed more clonal expansion and lower generation probabilities than non-associated chains that were equally common. In an earlier analysis of roughly 500 of the donors, most TCR beta V segments appeared in productive rearrangements about 90% or about 30% of the time, broadly matching IMGT annotations. A group of highly shared sequence variants was considered likely to be a technical artifact of the sequencing pipeline. Over 15 rarely observed V segments, including chromosome 9 orphons, were excluded from the earlier analysis of approximately 500 of the donors because counts were too low. While some public TCRs were present in many individuals, most TCR sequences turned up only very rarely across donors. The 87-base-pair reads could not distinguish some IMGT-functional V segments, including TRBV6-2 and TRBV6-3, so those segments were excluded. A further reported finding was that TCR beta sequences accurately predicted the HLA-A and HLA-B alleles for most subjects in the first cohort. The classifier was reported to diagnose cytomegalovirus status with high specificity and sensitivity in both the original cohort and the validation cohort. Correlated functional status among segregating V segments might reflect linkage disequilibrium, but an unknown experimental factor could not be ruled out.

Library creation used the immunoSEQ multiplex PCR assay. For the multiplex PCR, a mixture combining 60 forward primers for TCR Vbeta segments and 13 reverse primers for TCR Jbeta segments was used. The CDR3 region of rearranged TCR beta genes was amplified from genomic DNA with a multiplex PCR assay. The amplified TCR beta libraries were sequenced on the Illumina HiSeq System as 87-base-pair reads. In the authors' own workflow: A later analysis counted about 80 million unique TCR beta chains across the 700 or so repertoires, and around 9.9 million of these chains were shared by at least two donors. Raw reads were error-corrected and collapsed into unique sequences by a nearest-neighbor algorithm in which closely related sequences were merged to remove PCR and sequencing errors. CDR3 sequences were aligned to IMGT reference sequences to assign V, D and J gene segments. For a sequence to be retained, a match of at least six nucleotides to both a V gene segment and a J gene segment was required. Rearrangements were called productive when the CDR3 lacked stop codons and stayed in frame with V and J; all others were non-productive. CDR3 was defined by IMGT convention, running from the second conserved V-encoded cysteine to the conserved J-encoded phenylalanine. The earlier analysis of approximately 590 of the donors excluded any sequence lacking an unambiguous match to a single V gene segment. In an earlier analysis of a few hundred of the donors, a V segment was called functional when productive rearrangements were above 56.7%, and segregating when the standard deviation between donors exceeded 5%. A statistical classification framework was built to diagnose cytomegalovirus status from the catalog of TCR beta chain sequences. In a later analysis, TCR nucleotide sequences were compared against IMGT/GENE-DB human TR gene sequences so that V and J genes could be assigned. The TCRdist pipeline was used in a later analysis to assign CDR3 sequences and most-parsimonious VDJ recombination scenarios. In a later analysis, each TCR beta chain was defined by its CDR3 amino acid sequence together with its V-gene family, and reads without a unique V-gene family were excluded. A later analysis removed several hundred highly shared, low-generation-probability nucleotide sequences to deal with suspected cross-contamination and a sequencing artifact. In a later analysis, a clonal expansion index was calculated for each public chain from normalized within-repertoire ranks of inferred template counts. In a later analysis, generation probabilities were computed using a VDJ recombination model fitted to out-of-frame rearrangements, and the results were checked against IGoR. Hypergeometric tests were used in a later analysis to score TCR-TCR, TCR-HLA and TCR-CMV co-occurrence, with a repertoire-size bias correction applied to the TCR pairs. In a later analysis, false discovery rates were estimated by permuting HLA or CMV assignments 20 times. In a later analysis, co-occurring TCRs were grouped using DBSCAN, with TCRdist sequence similarity added in when clustering inside HLA-allele-positive subsets. For co-occurrence clustering, repertoires with fewer than 30,000 or more than 120,000 public chains were excluded, along with roughly 5 repertoires with anomalous nucleotide sharing. As stored in TCRdb, this immuneACCESS dataset retains in-frame rearrangements with V and J assigned. A fraction of the clones does not appear; measured against another copy, unresolved V genes explain less than half of the discrepancy, and the remainder lacks a known reason. V, J and clone size reflect that table, while D and trimming were determined from the DNA. The sample data list some 110,000 clones, and around 85% of these were observed just once. Of the sample, roughly 3.4% falls within the top ten clones.

The cohort comprised several hundred healthy bone marrow donors. All cohort members were sampled while nominally healthy, although unrecorded immune exposures were likely present. The donor was CMV seronegative and belonged to the group of roughly 330 seronegative cohort members. A peripheral blood sample was provided by each donor, and peripheral blood mononuclear cells were used for TCR beta sequencing. Genomic DNA was extracted from the blood cell samples with the Qiagen DNeasy Blood Extraction Kit. The germline V and J ends show losses of 1 base and 7 bases respectively, and no gene match explains 8 bases of the junction. Reading the germline V gene gives CDR1 LGHNA and CDR2 YNFKEQ. The CDR3 sequence holds 15 residues, the cysteine and phenylalanine included. CDR3 DNA is the only sequence kept; it has 45 bases, read in frame from the first base.

The clonotype comes from a man aged 60 to 75 in good health and CMV-seronegative. The chain uses TRBV4-2 and TRBJ2-5, with TRBD1 matching 8 junction bases. Sequencing was done on a sample of PBMCs. The DNA sequence follows: TGTGCCAGCAGCCAAGGGACAGGGCCCCAGCGGACCCAGTACTTC. Translation gives CASSQGTGPQRTQYF.